One and the same sample provided the 20 T cell receptor beta chains below, sequenced in a study of beta chain features in type 1 diabetes. Antigens for these TCRs are unknown. As every portion of the isolated RNA was reverse transcribed, the sequencing read expressed TCRB transcripts. Here immunoSEQ multiplex PCR was the method, and the copy in TCRdb shows in-frame clones only, minus some. Of approximately 130,000 clones in the sample, roughly 17% were seen once. Study-wide points: TCRB CDR3s were moderately but significantly shorter in Type 1 diabetes patients in all four CD4+ subsets.

Sequenced input: central memory CD4+ T cells from blood. Receptor source: a man between 18 and 35 years old with type 1 diabetes.

CDR3 sequence reads: CATSETLKADTQYF. DNA for the CDR3: TGTGCCACCAGCGAGACCCTGAAGGCAGATACGCAGTATTTT. The rearrangement joins TRBV15 to TRBJ2-3; D is undetermined. CDR3 length equals 14 residues. Germline loops: CDR1 LNHNV, CDR2 YYDKDF (reference sequence). V lost 5 bases to trimming and J lost 4 bases, with 13 bases between them.

V and J are TRBV30 and TRBJ1-6; 8 nucleotides agree with TRBD1. The germline V gene has CDR1 GTSNPN and CDR2 SVGIG (reference sequence). The CDR3 extends over 14 amino acids. V lost 0 bases, J lost 7 bases, and 2 bases stayed unmatched. The CDR3 here is CAWSVWTGNSPLHF. The CDR3, as DNA: TGTGCCTGGAGTGTATGGACAGGGAATTCACCCCTCCACTTT.

V and J are TRBV20-1 and TRBJ2-6; no reliable D call. V lost 7 bases and J lost 0, with 1 base in between. The CDR3 is made up of 11 amino acids. Looked up from germline, CDR1 is DFQATT and CDR2 is SNEGSKA (reference sequence). CDR3 loop: CSGSGANVLTF. CDR3 DNA: TGCAGTGGCTCTGGGGCCAACGTCCTGACTTTC.

This clone was counted ten times or more. The chain joins TRBV7-2 to TRBJ2-7; D gene unclear. Germline CDR1 and CDR2: SGHTA and FQGNSA. This CDR3 has 12 residues. V gave up 1 base and J gave up 2 bases, with 3 bases separating them. The CDR3 is CASSLVAYEQYF. Written as DNA, the CDR3 is TGTGCCAGCAGCTTAGTGGCCTACGAGCAGTACTTC.

The chain recombines TRBV5-1 with TRBJ2-5, with D unresolved. The germline V gene has CDR1 SGHRS and CDR2 YFSETQ. V lost 1 base, J lost 5 bases, and 6 bases lay in between. CDR3 length equals 12 residues. The CDR3 DNA reads as TGCGCCAGCAGCTTGCAAGCTGAGACCCAGTACTTC. It specifies CASSLQAETQYF.

This clone was counted many times. Other DNA sequences of this sample code for an identical CDR3. The chain has TRBV29-1 and TRBJ1-1; TRBD1 is a possible D gene (5 bases). The CDR3 spans 15 residues. Trimming removed 5 bases at V and 0 bases at J, with 16 bases between. CDR1 SQVTM and CDR2 ANQGSEA come from the germline V gene. DNA for the CDR3: TGCAGCGTTTCAGCAGGGTGGGGGATGAACACTGAAGCTTTCTTT. Its translation: CSVSAGWGMNTEAFF.

V is TRBV30 and J is TRBJ1-2, with 7 positions matching TRBD1. This CDR3 has 15 amino acids. V shed 4 bases, J shed 2 bases, and the junction held 10 bases outside the gene matches. Germline-derived CDR1 and CDR2 are GTSNPN and SVGIG (reference sequence). CDR3 nucleotide sequence: TGTGCCTGGAACGATTGGGACAGAAAGAACTATGGCTACACCTTC. Translation gives CAWNDWDRKNYGYTF.

The rearrangement uses TRBV28 and TRBJ1-1; D not certain. Between the trimmed V and J ends, which lost 2 bases and 1 base, there was a span of 5 bases. CDR1 is MDHEN and CDR2 is SYDVKM in the germline V gene. The CDR3 runs 13 residues. The CDR3 here is CASSLMGNTEAFF. The CDR3 nucleotides are TGTGCCAGCAGTTTAATGGGGAACACTGAAGCTTTCTTT.

There are a few counts of this clone. CDR3 sequence reads: CSVRTGGGEQYF. Here the CDR3 DNA reads TGCAGCGTCCGGACAGGGGGCGGAGAGCAGTACTTC. The V call is TRBV29-1, the J call TRBJ2-7; 11 nucleotides match TRBD1. Germline loops: CDR1 SQVTM, CDR2 ANQGSEA. The CDR3 is 12 amino acids. The V and J ends lost 6 bases and 7 bases, in that order; junction bases with no gene match: 5.

The chain recombines TRBV11-1 with TRBJ2-1; 7 bases are a match to TRBD2. Per the germline V gene, CDR1 is SGHAT and CDR2 is FQDESV (reference sequence). The CDR3 has 16 amino acids. J gave up 0 bases and V 0 bases, and 2 bases lay outside the gene matches. CDR3 DNA: TGTGCCAGCAGCTTAGCCCCGGGGGGCTCCTACAATGAGCAGTTCTTC. Protein: CASSLAPGGSYNEQFF.

The chain is built from TRBV9 and TRBJ2-3; 10 nucleotides line up with TRBD1. V was clipped by 0 bases and J by 4 bases; unmatched bases: 14. Germline values: CDR1 SGDLS, CDR2 YYNGEE. CDR3 length: 19 residues. Here the CDR3 reads CASSVASRDRGSSSDTQYF. CDR3 sequence (DNA): TGTGCCAGCAGCGTAGCTTCGCGGGACAGGGGCAGTAGTTCAGATACGCAGTATTTT.

In this sample, this clone turned up a few times. The chain links TRBV2 to TRBJ1-5, with 10 nucleotides matching TRBD1. The CDR3 consists of 14 residues. V lost 6 bases to trimming and J lost 4 bases; unmatched junction nucleotides: 3. Germline V lookup: CDR1 SNHLY, CDR2 FYNNEI. Here the CDR3 DNA reads TGTGCCAGCAGCGGGACAGGGGAAAATCAGCCCCAGCATTTT. The encoded protein is CASSGTGENQPQHF.

For this clone: One junction end disagrees with the germline gene, perhaps due to a read error. The CDR3 DNA is TGTGCTAGCAGCTTCGGACAGTTAAGCGGGGAGCTGTTTTTT. Its protein product is CASSFGQLSGELFF. This chain links TRBV7-7 with TRBJ2-2; perhaps TRBD1 as D (6 bases). The V gene's germline CDR1 is SSHAT and CDR2 FNYEAQ (reference sequence). The CDR3 sequence is 14 residues long.

V usage is TRBV15 and J usage is TRBJ2-1; D might be TRBD1 (6 bases). Germline-derived CDR1 and CDR2 are LNHNV and YYDKDF (reference sequence). V dropped 0 bases and J dropped 2 bases, with 8 bases sitting between them. The CDR3 is made up of 15 amino acids. CDR3 nucleotides: TGTGCCACCAGCAGAGAACAGGGAACCTACAATGAGCAGTTCTTC. Translating it yields CATSREQGTYNEQFF.

The chain is built from TRBV29-1 and TRBJ1-1; the D gene is possibly TRBD1 (5 bases). Germline loops: CDR1 SQVTM, CDR2 ANQGSEA. The CDR3 runs to 15 residues. V lost 1 base and J 2 bases, leaving 14 bases between the germline ends. CDR3 loop: CSVEGLAGGNTEAFF. CDR3 sequence (DNA): TGCAGCGTTGAAGGGTTAGCTGGGGGAAACACTGAAGCTTTCTTT.

This clone has just a few counts. The genes are TRBV30 and TRBJ2-7; no clear D gene. This CDR3 has 14 residues. Germline assignment: CDR1 GTSNPN and CDR2 SVGIG (reference sequence). V lost 4 bases and J 1 base, leaving 14 bases between the germline ends. CDR3 nucleotides: TGTGCCTGGACACGGATGGGGTTATCCTACGAGCAGTACTTC. Amino acid sequence: CAWTRMGLSYEQYF. The complete variable domain, with remaining parts taken from reference TRBV30 and TRBJ2-7, reads SQTIHQWPATLVQPVGSPLSLECTVEGTSNPNLYWYRQAAGRGLQLLFYSVGIGQISSEVPQNLSASRPQDRQFILSSKKLLLSDSGFYLCAWTRMGLSYEQYFGPGTRLTVT.

There are a few counts of this clone. The chain has TRBV19 and TRBJ2-3; TRBD2 agrees at 7 bases. CDR1 and CDR2 (germline): LNHDA, SQIVND (reference sequence). Trimming took 1 base from V and 5 from J; bases not matched to a gene: 6. This CDR3 is built from 15 residues. DNA of the CDR3: TGTGCCAGTAGTATAGTCCTAGCGGAACGAGATACGCAGTATTTT. Translation gives CASSIVLAERDTQYF.

This clone was counted only a few times. This rearrangement joins TRBV29-1 to TRBJ2-5; 7 bases line up with TRBD1. Germline-derived CDR1 and CDR2 are SQVTM and ANQGSEA. The V segment lost 3 bases and the J segment 4 bases; nucleotides outside the gene matches: 5. The CDR3 has 13 residues. CDR3 sequence: CSVDGPGGETQYF. Written as DNA, the CDR3 is TGCAGCGTTGACGGTCCAGGGGGAGAGACCCAGTACTTC.

The V and J genes are TRBV5-1 and TRBJ2-1; TRBD2 agrees at 11 bases. The CDR3 loop spans 18 amino acids. V lost 4 bases to trimming and J lost 7 bases; unmatched junction nucleotides: 16. Germline CDR1 is SGHRS and CDR2 is YFSETQ. The CDR3 loop is CASSPGISGRAGRNEQFF. CDR3 nucleotide sequence: TGCGCCAGCAGCCCCGGGATTAGCGGGAGGGCCGGGAGGAATGAGCAGTTCTTC.

This clone appeared many times. This chain uses TRBV5-5 with TRBJ2-3; 8 bases fit TRBD2. J gave up 2 bases and V 7 bases, and 9 bases lay outside the gene matches. Germline-derived CDR1 and CDR2 are SGHKS and YYEKEE (reference sequence). CDR3 length equals 15 residues. This CDR3 reads CASGLAPVNTDTQYF. DNA for the CDR3: TGTGCCAGCGGACTAGCTCCCGTTAACACAGATACGCAGTATTTT. Supplemented by reference TRBV5-5 and TRBJ2-3, the full variable domain reads DAGVTQSPTHLIKTRGQQVTLRCSPISGHKSVSWYQQVLGQGPQFIFQYYEKEERGRGNFPDRFSARQFPNYSSELNVNALLLGDSALYLCASGLAPVNTDTQYFGPGTRLTVL.